The 6 T cell receptor beta chains in this list originate from one sample, sequenced in a study of shared clonotypes between healthy human individuals. TCRdb's table, derived via immunoSEQ multiplex PCR, lists solely in-frame clones and lacks some. The table has over a million clones, 98% to 99% seen once. Sequenced material: naive CD4+ T cells sorted from blood. Subset reported: CD45RA+ positively selected. The source of these receptors is a young man in good health.

The genes are TRBV11-2 and TRBJ2-2; possibly TRBD1 for D (5 bases). Germline V CDR1 and CDR2: SGHAT, FQNNGV. With 5 bases removed from V and 1 base from J, the gap between germline ends came to 8 bases. The CDR3 covers 14 residues. The CDR3 reads CASSRTGNTGELFF. CDR3 in DNA: TGTGCCAGCAGCCGCACAGGGAACACCGGGGAGCTGTTTTTT.

CDR3 coding DNA: TGCGCCAGCAGCCGAAGTGACAGGCCGCCGGACACCGGGGAGCTGTTTTTT. It codes for CASSRSDRPPDTGELFF. This chain links TRBV4-1 with TRBJ2-2; TRBD1 is a possible D gene (6 bases). Germline CDR1 MGHRA, CDR2 YSYEKL. This CDR3 contains 17 residues. V was trimmed by 4 bases and J by 3 bases, leaving 18 bases between them.

V and J are TRBV7-3 and TRBJ2-1; D unclear. Germline CDR1 is SGHTA and CDR2 is FQGTGA. The CDR3 sequence is 12 residues long. V lost 5 bases and J lost 5, with 7 bases in between. CDR3 in amino acids: CASSPGNNEQFF. The CDR3, as DNA: TGTGCCAGCAGCCCCGGAAACAATGAGCAGTTCTTC.

The chain recombines TRBV6-1 with TRBJ2-6; D uncertain. The CDR3 has 13 amino acids. V gave up 7 bases and J gave up 4 bases, with 8 bases separating them. Germline values: CDR1 MNHNS, CDR2 SASEGT. As DNA, the CDR3 is TGTGCCAGCATTTTCAGAGGGGCCAACGTCCTGACTTTC. Translating it yields CASIFRGANVLTF.

This clone is a singleton in its sample. The rearrangement uses TRBV5-1 and TRBJ2-1, with 8 bases fitting TRBD2. The germline V gene encodes CDR1 SGHRS and CDR2 YFSETQ. This CDR3 contains 18 residues. J gave up 6 bases and V 4 bases, and 18 bases lay outside the gene matches. The CDR3, as DNA: TGCGCCAGCAGCCTGGCCCCGGGAGGGGTGGCGTTGAGCAATGAGCAGTTCTTC. This sequence encodes CASSLAPGGVALSNEQFF.

The rearrangement links TRBV9 to TRBJ2-1, with TRBD1 as a possible D gene (7 bases). CDR1 SGDLS and CDR2 YYNGEE come from the germline V gene. V was pared by 0 bases and J by 7 bases, with 17 bases between. This CDR3 comprises 16 residues. Written as DNA, the CDR3 is TGTGCCAGCAGCGTAGAGGGGGCGGGATTGAGAAATGAGCAGTTCTTC. Its protein is CASSVEGAGLRNEQFF.